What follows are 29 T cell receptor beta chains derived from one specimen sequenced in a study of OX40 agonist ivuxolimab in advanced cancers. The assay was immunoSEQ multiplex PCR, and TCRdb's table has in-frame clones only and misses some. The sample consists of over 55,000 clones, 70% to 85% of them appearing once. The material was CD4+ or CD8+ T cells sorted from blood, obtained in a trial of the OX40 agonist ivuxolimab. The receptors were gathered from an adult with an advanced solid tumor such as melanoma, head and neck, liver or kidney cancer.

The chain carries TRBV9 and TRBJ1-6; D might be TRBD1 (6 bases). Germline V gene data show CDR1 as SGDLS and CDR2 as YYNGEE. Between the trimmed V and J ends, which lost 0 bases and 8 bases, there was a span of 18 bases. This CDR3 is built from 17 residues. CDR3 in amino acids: CASSVGTVALGDSPLHF. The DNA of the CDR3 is TGTGCCAGCAGCGTAGGGACAGTGGCCCTAGGGGATTCACCCCTCCACTTT.

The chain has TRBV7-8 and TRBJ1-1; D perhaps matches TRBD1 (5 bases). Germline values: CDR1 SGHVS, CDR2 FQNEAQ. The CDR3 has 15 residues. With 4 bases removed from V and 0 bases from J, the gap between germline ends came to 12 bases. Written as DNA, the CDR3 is TGTGCCAGCAGCTCTCAGGGAACGGTGAACACTGAAGCTTTCTTT. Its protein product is CASSSQGTVNTEAFF.

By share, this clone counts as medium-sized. The CDR3 nucleotides read TGTGCCAGCAGCGTAGTGTCGGTCCTACTTGTATCGAACACTGAAGCTTTCTTT. The encoded protein is CASSVVSVLLVSNTEAFF. The chain uses TRBV9 and TRBJ1-1; no clear D gene. This CDR3 region has 18 residues. Germline CDR1 reads SGDLS; CDR2 reads YYNGEE. V was trimmed by 0 bases and J by 1 base, leaving 19 bases between them.

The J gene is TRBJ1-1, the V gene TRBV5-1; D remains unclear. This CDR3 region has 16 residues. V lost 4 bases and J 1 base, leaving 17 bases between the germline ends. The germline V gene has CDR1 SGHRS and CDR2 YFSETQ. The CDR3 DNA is TGCGCCAGCAGCCTCTCAATACTAATCACGAACACTGAAGCTTTCTTT. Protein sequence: CASSLSILITNTEAFF.

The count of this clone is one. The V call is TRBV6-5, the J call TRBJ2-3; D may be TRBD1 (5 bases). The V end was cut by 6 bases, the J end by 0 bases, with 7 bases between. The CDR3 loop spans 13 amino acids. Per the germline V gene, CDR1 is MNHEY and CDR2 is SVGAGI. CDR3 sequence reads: CASRGLSTDTQYF. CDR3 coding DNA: TGTGCCAGCAGGGGGCTTAGCACAGATACGCAGTATTTT.

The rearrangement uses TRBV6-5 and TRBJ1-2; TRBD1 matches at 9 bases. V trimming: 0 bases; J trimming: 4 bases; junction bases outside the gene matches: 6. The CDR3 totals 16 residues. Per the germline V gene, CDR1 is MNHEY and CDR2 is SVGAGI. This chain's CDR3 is CASSYSTGGRGYGYTF. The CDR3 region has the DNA TGTGCCAGCAGTTACTCGACAGGGGGAAGGGGCTATGGCTACACCTTC.

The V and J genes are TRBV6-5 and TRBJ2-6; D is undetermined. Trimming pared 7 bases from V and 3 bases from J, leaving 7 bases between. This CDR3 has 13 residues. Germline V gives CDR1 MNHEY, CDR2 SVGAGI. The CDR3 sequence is CASMEGGANVLTF. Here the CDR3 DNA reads TGTGCCAGCATGGAAGGTGGGGCCAACGTCCTGACTTTC.

The CDR3 loop reads CASRPTQGAGTEAFF. DNA of the CDR3: TGCGCCAGCAGACCAACCCAGGGGGCGGGAACTGAAGCTTTCTTT. This rearrangement joins TRBV5-1 to TRBJ1-1, with 8 positions matching TRBD1. The CDR3 contains 15 residues. Germline CDR1 is SGHRS and CDR2 is YFSETQ. V lost 5 bases, J lost 5 bases, and 11 bases stayed unmatched.

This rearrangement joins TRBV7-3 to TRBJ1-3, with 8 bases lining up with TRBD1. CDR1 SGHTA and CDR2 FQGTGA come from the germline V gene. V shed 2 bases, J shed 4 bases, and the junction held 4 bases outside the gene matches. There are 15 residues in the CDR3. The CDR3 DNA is TGTGCCAGCAGCTTAGGACAGGGCAGAGGAAACACCATATATTTT. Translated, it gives CASSLGQGRGNTIYF. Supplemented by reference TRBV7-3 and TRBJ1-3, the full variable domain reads GAGVSQTPSNKVTEKGKYVELRCDPISGHTALYWYRQSLGQGPEFLIYFQGTGAADDSGLPNDRFFAVRPEGSVSTLKIQRTERGDSAVYLCASSLGQGRGNTIYFGEGSWLTVV.

Here the CDR3 DNA reads TGTGCCAGCAGTGCCGCCACAGGGACCGGCAATCAGCCCCAGCATTTT. Encoded protein: CASSAATGTGNQPQHF. The chain combines TRBV6-6 with TRBJ1-5, with a tentative D call TRBD1 (6 bases). The V end was cut by 5 bases, the J end by 2 bases, with 16 bases between. Germline CDR1 is MNHNY and CDR2 is SVGAGI (reference sequence). The CDR3 totals 16 residues.

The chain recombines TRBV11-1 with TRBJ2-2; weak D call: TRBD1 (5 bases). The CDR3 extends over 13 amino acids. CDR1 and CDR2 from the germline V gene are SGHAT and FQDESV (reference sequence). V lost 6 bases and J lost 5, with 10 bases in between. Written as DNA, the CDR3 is TGTGCCAGCAGTTCCCAGGGTACCGGGGAGCTGTTTTTT. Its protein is CASSSQGTGELFF. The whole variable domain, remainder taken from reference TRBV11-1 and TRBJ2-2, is EAEVAQSPRYKITEKSQAVAFWCDPISGHATLYWYRQILGQGPELLVQFQDESVVDDSQLPKDRFSAERLKGVDSTLKIQPAELGDSAMYLCASSSQGTGELFFGEGSRLTVL.

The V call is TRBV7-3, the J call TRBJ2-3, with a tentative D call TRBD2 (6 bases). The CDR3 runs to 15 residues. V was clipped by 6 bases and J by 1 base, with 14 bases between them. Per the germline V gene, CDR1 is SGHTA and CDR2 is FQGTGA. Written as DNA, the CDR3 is TGTGCCAGCAGTGAACCGGGACTCGGCACAGATACGCAGTATTTT. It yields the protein CASSEPGLGTDTQYF.

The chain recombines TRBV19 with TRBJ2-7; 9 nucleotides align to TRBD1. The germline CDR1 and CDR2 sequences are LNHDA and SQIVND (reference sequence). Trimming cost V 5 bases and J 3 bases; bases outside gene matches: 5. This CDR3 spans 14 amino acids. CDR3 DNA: TGTGCCAGTAGTCCCCGACAGGGGGTCTACGAGCAGTACTTC. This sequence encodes CASSPRQGVYEQYF.

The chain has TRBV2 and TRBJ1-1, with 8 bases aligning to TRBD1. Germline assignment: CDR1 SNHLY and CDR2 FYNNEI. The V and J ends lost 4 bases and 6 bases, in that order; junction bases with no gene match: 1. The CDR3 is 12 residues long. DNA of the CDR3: TGTGCCAGCAGTGTGGACAGGGCTGAAGCTTTCTTT. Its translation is CASSVDRAEAFF.

CDR3 amino acids: CASSRTGPTYGYTF. DNA of the CDR3: TGTGCCAGCAGTCGGACAGGGCCTACCTATGGCTACACCTTC. The chain employs TRBV28 and TRBJ1-2, with 8 bases lining up with TRBD1. The V and J ends lost 5 bases and 4 bases, in that order; junction bases with no gene match: 6. Germline V gives CDR1 MDHEN, CDR2 SYDVKM. CDR3 length: 14 residues.

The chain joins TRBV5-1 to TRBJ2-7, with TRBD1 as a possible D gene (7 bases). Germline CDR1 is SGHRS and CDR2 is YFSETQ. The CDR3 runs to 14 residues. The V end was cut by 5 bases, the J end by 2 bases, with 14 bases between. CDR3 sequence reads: CASRSQGGTYEQYF. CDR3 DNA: TGCGCCAGCAGAAGCCAGGGGGGTACCTACGAGCAGTACTTC. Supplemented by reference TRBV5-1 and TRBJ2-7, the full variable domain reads KAGVTQTPRYLIKTRGQQVTLSCSPISGHRSVSWYQQTPGQGLQFLFEYFSETQRNKGNFPGRFSGRQFSNSRSEMNVSTLELGDSALYLCASRSQGGTYEQYFGPGTRLTVT.

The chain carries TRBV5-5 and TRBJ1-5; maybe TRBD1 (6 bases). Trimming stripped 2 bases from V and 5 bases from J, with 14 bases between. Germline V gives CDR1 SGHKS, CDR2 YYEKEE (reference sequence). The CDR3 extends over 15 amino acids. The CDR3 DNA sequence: TGTGCCAGCAGCTTTACAGGGAATGTCCATCAGCCCCAGCATTTT. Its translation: CASSFTGNVHQPQHF.

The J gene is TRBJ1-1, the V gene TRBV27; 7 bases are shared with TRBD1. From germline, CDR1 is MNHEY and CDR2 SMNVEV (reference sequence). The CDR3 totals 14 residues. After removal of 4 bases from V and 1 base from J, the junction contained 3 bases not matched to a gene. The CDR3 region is CASSSTGANTEAFF. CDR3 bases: TGTGCCAGCAGTTCCACAGGGGCGAACACTGAAGCTTTCTTT.

CDR3 nucleotide sequence: TGCGCCAGCAGTGAGCGGGAGGGCTACACCTTC. This codes for CASSEREGYTF. The chain carries TRBV10-2 and TRBJ1-2; D not certain. CDR1 is WSHSY and CDR2 is SAAADI in the germline V gene. V was shortened by 2 bases and J by 8 bases, with 6 bases between the two germline ends. CDR3 length: 11 residues.

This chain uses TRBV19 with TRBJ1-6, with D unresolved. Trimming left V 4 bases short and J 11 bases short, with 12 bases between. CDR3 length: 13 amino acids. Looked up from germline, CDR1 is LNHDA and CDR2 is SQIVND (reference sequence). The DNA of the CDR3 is TGTGCCAGTAGTACGTCCGGGGATCCACCCCTCCACTTT. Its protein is CASSTSGDPPLHF.

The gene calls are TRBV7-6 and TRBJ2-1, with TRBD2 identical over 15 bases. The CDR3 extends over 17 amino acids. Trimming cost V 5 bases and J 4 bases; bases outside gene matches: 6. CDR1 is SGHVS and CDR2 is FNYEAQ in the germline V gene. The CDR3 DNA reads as TGTGCCAGCAGCGCACCGGGACTAGCGGGGGGATACAATGAGCAGTTCTTC. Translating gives CASSAPGLAGGYNEQFF.

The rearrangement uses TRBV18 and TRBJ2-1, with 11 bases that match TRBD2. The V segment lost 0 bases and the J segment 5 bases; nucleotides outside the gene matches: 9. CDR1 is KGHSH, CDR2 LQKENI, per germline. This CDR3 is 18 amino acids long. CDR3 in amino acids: CASSPPYPSSGGDNEQFF. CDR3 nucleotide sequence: TGTGCCAGCTCACCACCGTACCCGAGTAGCGGGGGGGACAATGAGCAGTTCTTC.

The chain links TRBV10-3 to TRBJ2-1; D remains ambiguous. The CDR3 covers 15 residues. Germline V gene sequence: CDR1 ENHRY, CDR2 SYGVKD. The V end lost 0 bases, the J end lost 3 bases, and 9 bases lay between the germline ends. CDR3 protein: CAISESTTVYNEQFF. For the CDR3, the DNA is TGTGCCATCAGTGAGTCTACAACGGTCTACAATGAGCAGTTCTTC.

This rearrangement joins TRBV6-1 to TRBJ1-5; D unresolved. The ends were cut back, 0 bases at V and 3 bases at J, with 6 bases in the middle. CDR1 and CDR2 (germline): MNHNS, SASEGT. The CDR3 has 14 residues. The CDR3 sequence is CASSEAFYNQPQHF. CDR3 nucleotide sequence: TGTGCCAGCAGTGAAGCCTTCTACAATCAGCCCCAGCATTTT.

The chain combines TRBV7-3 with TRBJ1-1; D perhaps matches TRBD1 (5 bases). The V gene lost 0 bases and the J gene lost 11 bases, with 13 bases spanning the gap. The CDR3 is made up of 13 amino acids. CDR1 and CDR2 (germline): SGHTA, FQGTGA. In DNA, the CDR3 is TGTGCCAGCAGCTTAACCGACAGACAGTCTGCTTTCTTT. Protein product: CASSLTDRQSAFF.

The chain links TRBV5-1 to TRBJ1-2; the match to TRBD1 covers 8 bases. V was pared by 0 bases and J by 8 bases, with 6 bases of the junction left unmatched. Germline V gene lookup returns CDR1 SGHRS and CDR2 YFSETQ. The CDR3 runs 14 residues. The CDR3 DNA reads TGCGCCAGCAGCTTGGTGGGACAGGATCGAGGCTACACCTTC. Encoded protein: CASSLVGQDRGYTF.

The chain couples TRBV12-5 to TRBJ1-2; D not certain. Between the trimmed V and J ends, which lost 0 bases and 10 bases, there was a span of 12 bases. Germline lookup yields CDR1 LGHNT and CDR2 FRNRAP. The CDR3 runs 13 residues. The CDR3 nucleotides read TGTGCTAGTGGTTTGGTCCGACTAAGCACCTACACCTTC. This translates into CASGLVRLSTYTF.

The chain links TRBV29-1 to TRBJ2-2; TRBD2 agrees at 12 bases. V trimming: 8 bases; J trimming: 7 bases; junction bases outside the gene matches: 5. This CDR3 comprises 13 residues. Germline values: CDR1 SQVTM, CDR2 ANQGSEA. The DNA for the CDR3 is TGCAGCACAAGACTAGCGGGGGTCGGGGAGCTGTTTTTT. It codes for CSTRLAGVGELFF.

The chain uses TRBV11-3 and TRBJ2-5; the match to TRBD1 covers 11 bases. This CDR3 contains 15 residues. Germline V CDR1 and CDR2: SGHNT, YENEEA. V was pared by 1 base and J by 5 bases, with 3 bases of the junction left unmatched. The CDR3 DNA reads TGTGCCAGCAGCTTAGGGACAGGGGGCTTTGAGACCCAGTACTTC. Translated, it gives CASSLGTGGFETQYF.